Each of the 25 T cell receptor beta chains below was sequenced from the same sample in a study of monozygotic twins with inflammatory bowel disease. From the 5' RACE reads, TCRdb lists one entry per CDR3 protein and no DNA. The sample has about 380,000 distinct CDR3 sequences. Sequenced input: blood. Every receptor here comes from a human donor with ulcerative colitis or Crohn's disease, or a healthy co-twin of an affected twin (not recorded which).

This chain joins TRBV6-5 and TRBJ2-7. The CDR3 consists of 14 residues. Germline values: CDR1 MNHEY, CDR2 SVGAGI. The CDR3 loop reads CASSYGLGIYEQYF.

The rearrangement joins TRBV5-1 to TRBJ2-5. Germline CDR1 and CDR2: SGHRS and YFSETQ. The CDR3 has 13 residues. CDR3 sequence: CASSLQDDGTQYF.

The V gene is TRBV20-1, the J gene TRBJ1-1. The CDR3 is 12 residues long. Per germline, CDR1 DFQATT and CDR2 SNEGSKA (reference sequence). The CDR3 reads CSAGTRNTEAFF.

The chain uses TRBV7-2 and TRBJ2-1; there is no DNA to check the TCRdb D call of TRBD1. The germline V gene encodes CDR1 SGHTA and CDR2 FQGNSA. This CDR3 contains 16 residues. CDR3 amino acids: CASSLSGSRSYNEQFF. The whole variable domain, filled in from reference TRBV7-2 and TRBJ2-1, reads GAGVSQSPSNKVTEKGKDVELRCDPISGHTALYWYRQSLGQGLEFLIYFQGNSAPDKSGLPSDRFSAERTGGSVSTLTIQRTQQEDSAVYLCASSLSGSRSYNEQFFGPGTRLTVL.

The J gene is TRBJ2-1, the V gene TRBV7-2; TCRdb picks TRBD2, but there is no DNA to check that call. This CDR3 spans 12 amino acids. Per germline, CDR1 SGHTA and CDR2 FQGNSA. CDR3 loop: CASSLIIAGQFF.

V is TRBV11-1 and J is TRBJ1-4. Germline-derived CDR1 and CDR2 are SGHAT and FQDESV (reference sequence). CDR3 length equals 20 residues. The CDR3 here is CASSLVLVAAGTSTNEKLFF.

This chain joins TRBV5-1 and TRBJ2-5; the TRBD1 assignment by TCRdb is unverifiable without DNA. The CDR3 totals 15 residues. Germline CDR1 reads SGHRS; CDR2 reads YFSETQ. Here the CDR3 reads CASSLAHRGQETQYF.

The CDR3 is CASSSQRGNTGELFF. This chain uses TRBV6-2 or TRBV6-3 with TRBJ2-2; the TCRdb call, TRBD2, lacks DNA for checking. The CDR3 runs 15 residues. CDR1 and CDR2 from the germline V gene are MNHEY and SVGEGT.

This rearrangement joins TRBV30 to TRBJ1-1; the D call from TCRdb, TRBD1, cannot be confirmed without DNA. This CDR3 is 14 amino acids long. Germline CDR1 GTSNPN, CDR2 SVGIG (reference sequence). The CDR3 sequence is CAWFVGLGTAEAFF.

This chain links TRBV20-1 with TRBJ1-5. Germline V gene data show CDR1 as DFQATT and CDR2 as SNEGSKA (reference sequence). The CDR3 totals 19 residues. Here the CDR3 reads CSARDRTSPGGLSNQPQHF.

The chain's CDR3 is CASSYSKYQPQHF. The chain joins TRBV6-5 to TRBJ1-5. The CDR3 has 13 residues. The germline V gene encodes CDR1 MNHEY and CDR2 SVGAGI.

This rearrangement joins TRBV20-1 to TRBJ2-2; lacking DNA, the TRBD1 call made by TCRdb goes unchecked. CDR1 and CDR2 (germline): DFQATT, SNEGSKA (reference sequence). The CDR3 is made up of 15 amino acids. CDR3 amino acids: CSARPPGTNTGELFF.

V usage is TRBV7-8 and J usage is TRBJ2-2; TCRdb returns TRBD1, unconfirmable since there is no DNA. Germline CDR1 SGHVS, CDR2 FQNEAQ. The CDR3 covers 16 residues. CDR3 sequence: CASSLATGGAGGELFF.

The chain links TRBV27 to TRBJ1-4; the TCRdb call, TRBD1, lacks DNA for checking. The CDR3 loop spans 13 amino acids. CDR1 and CDR2 from the germline V gene are MNHEY and SMNVEV (reference sequence). The CDR3 here is CASSLGRAEKLFF.

The rearrangement joins TRBV27 to TRBJ2-7; the D call from TCRdb, TRBD1, cannot be confirmed without DNA. The CDR3 has 15 amino acids. CDR1 and CDR2 (germline): MNHEY, SMNVEV (reference sequence). The CDR3 loop reads CVSSFAARGDYEQYF.

This chain links TRBV7-3 with TRBJ2-2. Germline V gene sequence: CDR1 SGHTA, CDR2 FQGTGA. This CDR3 is 16 amino acids long. CDR3 protein: CASSSSIGLNTGELFF.

The chain joins TRBV20-1 to TRBJ2-7; TCRdb indicates TRBD2, and absent DNA this call remains unverified. From germline, CDR1 is DFQATT and CDR2 SNEGSKA (reference sequence). The CDR3 runs to 14 residues. Here the CDR3 reads CSARNSGGADEQYF.

The chain recombines TRBV10-3 with TRBJ2-5; without DNA, the TCRdb call of TRBD2 cannot be checked. Germline V gives CDR1 ENHRY, CDR2 SYGVKD. There are 13 residues in the CDR3. Here the CDR3 reads CAILAGVGETQYF.

The chain uses TRBV4-1 and TRBJ1-1; TCRdb names TRBD1, which stays unverified in the absence of DNA. The CDR3 has 15 amino acids. Germline V gene data show CDR1 as MGHRA and CDR2 as YSYEKL. CDR3 in amino acids: CASSQEGGGNTEAFF.

The genes are TRBV6-2 or TRBV6-3 and TRBJ2-5; the D call of TRBD2 rests on TCRdb alone, since no DNA is present to check it. The CDR3 runs 15 residues. Germline V lookup: CDR1 MNHEY, CDR2 SVGEGT. The CDR3 spells CASSYSAGWQETQYF.

V usage is TRBV20-1 and J usage is TRBJ2-6; the TCRdb D gene call, TRBD1, has no DNA to confirm it. The CDR3 sequence is 16 residues long. CDR1 DFQATT and CDR2 SNEGSKA come from the germline V gene (reference sequence). CDR3: CSAKPKQGKGANVLTF.

The chain uses TRBV6-5 and TRBJ2-7; with no DNA, the TCRdb D assignment of TRBD1 cannot be verified. This CDR3 region has 16 residues. Germline V lookup: CDR1 MNHEY, CDR2 SVGAGI. The CDR3 sequence is CASSYDNRGNGDEQYF.

The CDR3 here is CASSASRGGLETQYF. The genes are TRBV6-2 or TRBV6-3 and TRBJ2-5; the TCRdb call, TRBD2, lacks DNA for checking. The CDR3 contains 15 residues. CDR1 and CDR2 (germline): MNHEY, SVGEGT.

The chain couples TRBV27 to TRBJ1-6; TCRdb gives TRBD1 as the D gene, but with no DNA this cannot be confirmed. The CDR3 runs 15 residues. The V gene's germline CDR1 is MNHEY and CDR2 SMNVEV (reference sequence). CDR3 in amino acids: CASSSPRGNNSPLHF.

The chain is built from TRBV5-1 and TRBJ1-4; TCRdb indicates TRBD1, and absent DNA this call remains unverified. The germline gives CDR1 SGHRS, CDR2 YFSETQ. The length of the CDR3 is 14 residues. The CDR3 reads CASSRTGDGEKLFF.